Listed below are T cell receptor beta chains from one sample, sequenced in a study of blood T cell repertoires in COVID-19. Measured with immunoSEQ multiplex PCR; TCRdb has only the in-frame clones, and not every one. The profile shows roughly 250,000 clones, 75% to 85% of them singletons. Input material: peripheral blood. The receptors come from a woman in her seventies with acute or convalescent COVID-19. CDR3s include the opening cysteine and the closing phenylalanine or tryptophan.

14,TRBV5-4,CASSLDRDGNGYTF
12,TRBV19,CASMRDTGELFF
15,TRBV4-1,CASSQDGKGRGTQYF
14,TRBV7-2,CASSLPSGKETQYF
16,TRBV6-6,CASSSPRDRGDNGYTF
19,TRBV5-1,CASSFIGGAARYLNTEAFF
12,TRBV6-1,CASSEVGLGYTF
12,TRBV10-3,CAIAQEKYEQYF
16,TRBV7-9,CASSHESGGNQETQYF
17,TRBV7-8,CASSSRAGSGGADTQYF
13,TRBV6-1,CASSEQGITEAFF
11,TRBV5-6,CASTKGGRYTF
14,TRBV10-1,CASSEGETGNTIYF
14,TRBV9,CASSGPSTGGGYTF
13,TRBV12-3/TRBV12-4,CASSLAANYGYTF
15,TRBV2,CASSSQGLSNQPQHF
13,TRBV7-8,CASTSRTNEKLFF
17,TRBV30,CAWRFLPGQGASYEQYF
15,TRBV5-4,CASSLEGPANYGYTF
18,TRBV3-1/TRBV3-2,CASSGFHLTGTGFQAAFF
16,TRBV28,CASSLPDRAGDQPQHF
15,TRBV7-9,CASSHRGTGGDGYTF
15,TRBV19,CASSDKQVYGSPLHF
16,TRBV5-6,CASSRTGLGLYDEQYF
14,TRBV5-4,CASSLRDSYNEQFF
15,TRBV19,CASSLWGRVGETQYF
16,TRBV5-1,CASREDSGALGNEQFF
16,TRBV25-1,CASSAAGYSGANVLTF
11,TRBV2,CASSELSRAFF
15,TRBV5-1,CASSLIPGFADTQYF
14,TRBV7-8,CASSLVELVYTQYF
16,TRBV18,CASSPGPGQTPLGYTF
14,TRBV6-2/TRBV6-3,CASSPDQGTYGYTF
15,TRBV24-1,CATSDSGQSGGGYTF
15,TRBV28,CASSNSAGYGPPLHF
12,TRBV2,CATTGNQAEAFF
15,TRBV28,CASSLYEARGNWQYF
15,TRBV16,CASSQSGGARTEAFF
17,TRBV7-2,CASSHGTGGRGNYGYTF
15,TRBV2,CASSKGGVRGTEAFF
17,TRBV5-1,CASSLRWTGIKNYGYTF
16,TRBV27,CASSFFPGTGSEKLFF
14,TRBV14,CASSRLAGVYEQYF
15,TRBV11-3,CASSLDGRRTHPLYF
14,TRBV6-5,CASNIGQGVSEQYF
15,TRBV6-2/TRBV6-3,CASSKGDTPTDTQYF
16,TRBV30,CAWRQQGAYSLYGYTF
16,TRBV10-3,CAISESQAPNTGELFF
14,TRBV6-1,CASSEASDNQPQHF
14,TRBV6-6,CASTPGPGSYGYTF
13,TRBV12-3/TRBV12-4,CASSSRQADTQYF
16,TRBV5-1,CASSLGVGLDTNEQFF
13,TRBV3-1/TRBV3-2,CASSQALDYGYTF
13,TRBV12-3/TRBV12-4,CASSSSDRGGYTF
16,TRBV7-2,CASSLLGTVPYNEQFF
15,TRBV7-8,CASSFRQGVYEKLFF
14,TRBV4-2,CASSPRQGGYEQYF
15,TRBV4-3,CASSQEFVRGRKQYF
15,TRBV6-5,CASSYSSGDYNEQFF